This TCR beta chain was sequenced for a study of OX40 agonist ivuxolimab in advanced cancers. Overall study: Males comprised approximately 81% of the group, whose mean age was approximately 60 years (range about 23 to 80).

TCRdb keeps only in-frame clones here, not all; method: immunoSEQ multiplex PCR. The repertoire includes approximately 46,000 clones, more than 70% of them detected once, and over 2% sits in the top ten. A word on this clone: Its cognate antigen is unknown.

Whole-study results and caveats: Clones of CD4+ and CD8+ blood T cells grew by week 6 at doses of 0.1 to 3.0 mg/kg. Among expanded peripheral T cells, antigen specificity went undetermined.

Sequenced here: CD4+ or CD8+ T cells sorted from blood, sampled in a trial of the OX40 agonist ivuxolimab. The TCR comes from an adult with an advanced solid tumor such as melanoma, head and neck, liver or kidney cancer.

In DNA, the CDR3 is TGTGCCAGCACCCCCTACAATGAGCAGTTCTTC. Translating gives CASTPYNEQFF. J is TRBJ2-1 and V is TRBV27; D is unresolved. The CDR3 contains 11 residues. The germline CDR1 and CDR2 sequences are MNHEY and SMNVEV (reference sequence). V was clipped by 7 bases and J by 2 bases, with 3 bases between them.